The 13 T cell receptor beta chains below come from one sample, sequenced in a study of blood T cell repertoires in COVID-19. Assay used: immunoSEQ multiplex PCR; TCRdb lists only in-frame clones, some missing. This sample carries around 65,000 clones, approximately 86% of them seen once, and the ten largest clones take 5% to 6%. The sequenced material came from peripheral blood. The source of these receptors is a man between 65 and 85 years old with acute or convalescent COVID-19.

This chain connects TRBV24-1 to TRBJ1-2; the D gene is possibly TRBD1 (5 bases). V shed 4 bases and J shed 6 bases, with 20 bases lying between them. This CDR3 comprises 16 residues. Germline CDR1 and CDR2: KGHDR and SFDVKD. The CDR3 DNA reads TGTGCCACCAGTGACCCCTCGGCCGGGGGACTAGATGGCTACACCTTC. It specifies CATSDPSAGGLDGYTF.

The chain couples TRBV28 to TRBJ2-1; TRBD1 matches at 12 bases. This CDR3 has 16 amino acids. The germline CDR1 and CDR2 sequences are MDHEN and SYDVKM. V dropped 5 bases and J dropped 7; count of bases not matched to a gene: 9. The CDR3 reads CASSTPGQGAGNEQFF. CDR3 nucleotide sequence: TGTGCCAGCAGTACACCGGGACAGGGGGCTGGTAATGAGCAGTTCTTC.

This chain joins TRBV11-2 and TRBJ2-3; D is undetermined. Trimming left V 4 bases short and J 2 bases short, with 10 bases between. The CDR3 is 14 residues long. Per germline, CDR1 SGHAT and CDR2 FQNNGV. The CDR3 nucleotides are TGTGCCAGCAGCTCCCGTTTGTACACAGATACGCAGTATTTT. This translates into CASSSRLYTDTQYF.

The V gene is TRBV29-1, the J gene TRBJ1-2; 7 bases fit TRBD1. The CDR3 has 11 residues. V lost 8 bases, J lost 8 bases, and 8 bases stayed unmatched. Germline-derived CDR1 and CDR2 are SQVTM and ANQGSEA. CDR3 bases: TGCAGCTCGGCGACAGGGCAGGGCTACACCTTC. Translated: CSSATGQGYTF.

V usage is TRBV5-1 and J usage is TRBJ2-3; D is possibly TRBD2 (6 bases). CDR1 and CDR2 (germline): SGHRS, YFSETQ. This CDR3 contains 14 residues. With 4 bases removed from V and 4 bases from J, the gap between germline ends came to 13 bases. The CDR3 region is CASSPDYSSDTQYF. In DNA form, the CDR3 reads TGCGCCAGCAGCCCGGACTATTCCTCAGATACGCAGTATTTT.

The J gene is TRBJ2-5, the V gene TRBV3-1 (or the pseudogene TRBV3-2); 8 bases match TRBD2. V lost 1 base, J lost 1 base, and 2 bases stayed unmatched. The germline gives CDR1 LGHDT, CDR2 YNNKEL (reference sequence). The CDR3 sequence is 15 residues long. The chain's CDR3 is CASSQGGTSQETQYF. CDR3 sequence (DNA): TGTGCCAGCAGCCAAGGCGGGACTAGCCAAGAGACCCAGTACTTC.

This CDR3 reads CSAGGQGMPNYGYTF. The CDR3 nucleotides are TGCAGCGCGGGGGGTCAGGGAATGCCTAACTATGGCTACACCTTC. The V gene is TRBV29-1, the J gene TRBJ1-2, with D maybe TRBD1 (5 bases). The CDR3 extends over 15 amino acids. V lost 7 bases, J lost 0 bases, and 18 bases lay in between. CDR1 is SQVTM and CDR2 is ANQGSEA in the germline V gene.

The chain uses TRBV6-5 and TRBJ1-2, with no clear D. Germline CDR1 reads MNHEY; CDR2 reads SVGAGI. Trimming pared 8 bases from V and 0 bases from J, leaving 13 bases between. This CDR3 is 14 amino acids long. The chain's CDR3 is CASRAGSANYGYTF. The CDR3 DNA reads as TGTGCCAGCCGGGCCGGGAGCGCTAACTATGGCTACACCTTC.

The rearrangement links TRBV5-6 to TRBJ2-5, with TRBD1 matching over 7 bases. The V gene end was trimmed by 0 bases and the J gene end by 5 bases; junction bases not matched to a gene: 7. This CDR3 spans 15 amino acids. The germline CDR1 and CDR2 sequences are SGHDT and YYEEEE. The CDR3 nucleotides read TGTGCCAGCAGCTTGGGCAGGGGGAAGGGGGAGACCCAGTACTTC. Its translation is CASSLGRGKGETQYF.

The chain recombines TRBV5-1 with TRBJ2-7; TRBD1 matches at 8 bases. V was pared by 4 bases and J by 3 bases, with 6 bases of the junction left unmatched. Germline loops: CDR1 SGHRS, CDR2 YFSETQ. The CDR3 contains 14 residues. The CDR3, as DNA: TGCGCCAGCAGCCCCGGACAGGGAGGCTACGAGCAGTACTTC. Its protein is CASSPGQGGYEQYF. Full variable domain (outside the CDR3, taken from reference TRBV5-1 and TRBJ2-7): KAGVTQTPRYLIKTRGQQVTLSCSPISGHRSVSWYQQTPGQGLQFLFEYFSETQRNKGNFPGRFSGRQFSNSRSEMNVSTLELGDSALYLCASSPGQGGYEQYFGPGTRLTVT.

The rearrangement links TRBV24-1 to TRBJ2-3; 8 bases agree with TRBD2. CDR3 length: 15 residues. Germline V gene sequence: CDR1 KGHDR, CDR2 SFDVKD. J lost 4 bases, V lost 4 bases, and 6 bases had no gene match. This CDR3 is CATSDHRGGSDTQYF. The CDR3 region has the DNA TGTGCCACCAGTGACCACCGGGGGGGATCAGATACGCAGTATTTT.

This clone showed up just once. The chain combines TRBV3-1 (or the pseudogene TRBV3-2) with TRBJ1-1, with no clear D. The CDR3 consists of 14 residues. Trimming took off 1 base at V and 0 bases at J, with 6 bases between the two ends. Germline-derived CDR1 and CDR2 are LGHDT and YNNKEL (reference sequence). The CDR3 DNA sequence: TGTGCCAGCAGCCAAGGAGGGCTGAACACTGAAGCTTTCTTT. Translating it yields CASSQGGLNTEAFF.

The chain recombines TRBV2 with TRBJ2-3; 8 bases match TRBD2. The CDR3 has 14 residues. Germline V gene lookup returns CDR1 SNHLY and CDR2 FYNNEI. V lost 3 bases, J lost 8 bases, and 7 bases stayed unmatched. The CDR3: CASSDRGGSGTQYF. Written as DNA, the CDR3 is TGTGCCAGCAGTGACCGGGGGGGCAGTGGTACGCAGTATTTT.